This TCR beta chain appears in the sequencing data of a study of blood T cell repertoires in COVID-19. Unmatched junction bases numbered 7, after V lost 4 bases and J lost 4 bases. This CDR3 has 16 amino acids. The germline V gene encodes CDR1 LGHDT and CDR2 YNNKEL (reference sequence). Repertoires were generated with immunoSEQ multiplex PCR, while TCRdb's copy carries only in-frame clones and drops some. The repertoire holds roughly 200,000 clones, with around 86% as singletons. The genes are TRBV3-1 (or the pseudogene TRBV3-2) and TRBJ2-2; 9 positions agree with TRBD2. The sample comprised peripheral blood. This sequence was found in a woman aged 25 to 39 with active or convalescent COVID-19. The CDR3 sequence is CASSPSASGVTGELFF. In DNA, the CDR3 is TGTGCCAGCAGCCCCAGTGCTAGCGGGGTCACCGGGGAGCTGTTTTTT.